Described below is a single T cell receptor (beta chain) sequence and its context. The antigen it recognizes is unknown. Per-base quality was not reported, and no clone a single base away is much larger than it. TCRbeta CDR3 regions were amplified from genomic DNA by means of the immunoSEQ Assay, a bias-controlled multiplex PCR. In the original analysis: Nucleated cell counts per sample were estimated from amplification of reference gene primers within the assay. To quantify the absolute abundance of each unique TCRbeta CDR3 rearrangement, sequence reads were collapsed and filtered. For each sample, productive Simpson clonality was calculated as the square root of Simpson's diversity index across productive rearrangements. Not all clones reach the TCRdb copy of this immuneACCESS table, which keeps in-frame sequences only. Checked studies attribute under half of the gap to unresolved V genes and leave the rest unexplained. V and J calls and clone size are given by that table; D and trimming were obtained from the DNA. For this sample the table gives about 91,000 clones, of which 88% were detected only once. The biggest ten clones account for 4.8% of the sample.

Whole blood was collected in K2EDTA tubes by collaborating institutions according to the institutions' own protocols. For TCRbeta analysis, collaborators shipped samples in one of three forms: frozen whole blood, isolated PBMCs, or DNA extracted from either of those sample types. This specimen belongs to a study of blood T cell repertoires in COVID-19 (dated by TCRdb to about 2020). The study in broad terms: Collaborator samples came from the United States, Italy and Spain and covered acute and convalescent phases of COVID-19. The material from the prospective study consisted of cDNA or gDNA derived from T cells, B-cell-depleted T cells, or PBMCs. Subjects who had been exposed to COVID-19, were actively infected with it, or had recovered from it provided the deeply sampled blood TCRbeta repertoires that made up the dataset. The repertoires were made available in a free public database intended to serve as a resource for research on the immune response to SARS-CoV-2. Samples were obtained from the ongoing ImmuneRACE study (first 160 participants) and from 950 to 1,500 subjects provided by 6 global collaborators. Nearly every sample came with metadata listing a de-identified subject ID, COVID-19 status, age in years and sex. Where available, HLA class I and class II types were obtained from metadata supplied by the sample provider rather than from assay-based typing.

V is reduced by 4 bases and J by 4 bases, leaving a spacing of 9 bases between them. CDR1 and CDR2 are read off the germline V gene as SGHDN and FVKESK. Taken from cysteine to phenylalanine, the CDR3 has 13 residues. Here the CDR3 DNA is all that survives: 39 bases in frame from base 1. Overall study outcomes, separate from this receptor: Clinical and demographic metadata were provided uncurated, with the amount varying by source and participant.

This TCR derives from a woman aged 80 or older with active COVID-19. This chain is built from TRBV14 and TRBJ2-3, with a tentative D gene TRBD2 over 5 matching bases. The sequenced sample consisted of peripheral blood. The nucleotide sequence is TGTGCCAGCAGCCCTGACTACCCAGATACGCAGTATTTT. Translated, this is CASSPDYPDTQYF.